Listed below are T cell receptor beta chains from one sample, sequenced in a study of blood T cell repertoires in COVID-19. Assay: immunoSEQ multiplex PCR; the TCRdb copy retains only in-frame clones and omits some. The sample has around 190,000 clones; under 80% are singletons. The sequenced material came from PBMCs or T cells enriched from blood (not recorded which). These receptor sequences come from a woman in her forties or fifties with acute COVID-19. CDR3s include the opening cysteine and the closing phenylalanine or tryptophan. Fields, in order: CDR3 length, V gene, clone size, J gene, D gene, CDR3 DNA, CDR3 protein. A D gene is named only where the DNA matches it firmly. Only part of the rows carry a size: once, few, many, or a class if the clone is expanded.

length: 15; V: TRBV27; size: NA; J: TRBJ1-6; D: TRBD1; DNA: TGTGCCAGCAGTTTCGGCGGACAGGGGACTACACCCCTCCACTTT; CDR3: CASSFGGQGTTPLHF
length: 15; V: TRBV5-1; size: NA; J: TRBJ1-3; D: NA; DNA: TGCGCCAGCAGCGCGGGATCTCCCACTGGAAACACCATATATTTT; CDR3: CASSAGSPTGNTIYF
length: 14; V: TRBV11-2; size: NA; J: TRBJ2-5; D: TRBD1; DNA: TGTGCCAGCAGCCCTGGGACAGGACAAGAGACCCAGTACTTC; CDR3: CASSPGTGQETQYF
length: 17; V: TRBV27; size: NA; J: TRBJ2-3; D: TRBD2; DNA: TGTGCCAGCAGTTTAAGGGCGGGGGTGACTAGCACAGATACGCAGTATTTT; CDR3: CASSLRAGVTSTDTQYF
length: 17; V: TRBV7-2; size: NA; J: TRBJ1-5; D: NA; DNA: TGTGCCAGCAGCTTAGAGGGGGTGGACGGTAGCAATCAGCCCCAGCATTTT; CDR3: CASSLEGVDGSNQPQHF
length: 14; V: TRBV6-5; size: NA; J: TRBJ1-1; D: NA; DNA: TGTGCCAGCAGTTATAGGAGGGGAGGAACTGAAGCTTTCTTT; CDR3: CASSYRRGGTEAFF
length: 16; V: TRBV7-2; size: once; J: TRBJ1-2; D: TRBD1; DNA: TGTGCCAGCAGCGCCCTACAGGGGGTAAAAAACTATGGCTACACCTTC; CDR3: CASSALQGVKNYGYTF
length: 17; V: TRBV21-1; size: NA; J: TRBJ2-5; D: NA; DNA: TGTGCCAGCAGCACCCCTAAGGGACAGGAAACTCAAGAGACCCAGTACTTC; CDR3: CASSTPKGQETQETQYF
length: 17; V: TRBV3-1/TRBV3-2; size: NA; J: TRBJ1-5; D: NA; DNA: TGTGCCAGCAGCCGGGATTCCGGGGGAAATAGCAATCAGCCCCAGCATTTT; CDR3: CASSRDSGGNSNQPQHF
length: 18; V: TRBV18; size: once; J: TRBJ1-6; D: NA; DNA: TGTGCCAGCTCACCAGAGGCGGGGGCCAACGAATATAATTCACCCCTCCACTTT; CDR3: CASSPEAGANEYNSPLHF
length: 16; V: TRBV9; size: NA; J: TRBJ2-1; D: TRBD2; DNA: TGTGCCAGCAGAGCCAATTTAGCGGGGATGGACAATGAGCAGTTCTTC; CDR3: CASRANLAGMDNEQFF
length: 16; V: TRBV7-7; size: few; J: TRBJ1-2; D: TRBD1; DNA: TGTGCTAGCAGCTTAGCTCCGACAGGGGGTAACTATGGCTACACCTTC; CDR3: CASSLAPTGGNYGYTF
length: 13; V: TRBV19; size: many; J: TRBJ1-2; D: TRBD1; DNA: TGTGCCAGTAGCCCGACAGGGGGCAGTGGCTACACCTTC; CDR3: CASSPTGGSGYTF
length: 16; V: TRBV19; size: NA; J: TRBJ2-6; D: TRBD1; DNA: TGTGCCAGTCGGGACAGGTCCTCCTCTGGGGCCAACGTCCTGACTTTC; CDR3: CASRDRSSSGANVLTF
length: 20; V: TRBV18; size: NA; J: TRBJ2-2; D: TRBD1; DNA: TGTGCCAGCTCACCCCTAGGGACAGGGGGCGCGAGTTCGAACACCGGGGAGCTGTTTTTT; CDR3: CASSPLGTGGASSNTGELFF
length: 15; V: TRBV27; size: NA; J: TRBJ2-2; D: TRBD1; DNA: TGTGCCAGCAGTTCTCCCCGACAGGGTACCGGGGAGCTGTTTTTT; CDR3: CASSSPRQGTGELFF
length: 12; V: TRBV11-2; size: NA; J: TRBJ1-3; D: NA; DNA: TGTGCCAGCACCCCCAGTGGAAACACCATATATTTT; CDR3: CASTPSGNTIYF
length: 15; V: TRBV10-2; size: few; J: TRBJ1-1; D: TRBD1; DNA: TGCGCCAGCAGTGAGGGACAGGGAGAGGACACTGAAGCTTTCTTT; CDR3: CASSEGQGEDTEAFF
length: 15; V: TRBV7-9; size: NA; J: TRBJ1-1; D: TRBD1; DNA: TGTGCCAGCAGCTTAAGCGGACAGGGGAACACTGAAGCTTTCTTT; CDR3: CASSLSGQGNTEAFF
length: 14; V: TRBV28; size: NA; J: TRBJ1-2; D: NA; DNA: TGTGCCAGCAGTTTAAGGTCGATCAGAGGGGGCTACACCTTC; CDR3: CASSLRSIRGGYTF
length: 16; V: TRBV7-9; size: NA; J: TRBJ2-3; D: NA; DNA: TGTGCCAGCAGCCGAGATTCACCGGACTACACAGATACGCAGTATTTT; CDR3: CASSRDSPDYTDTQYF
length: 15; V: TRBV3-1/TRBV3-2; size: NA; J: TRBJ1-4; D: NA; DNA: TGTGCCAGCAGCCAAGGTGAGGTTGTGGCTGAAAAACTGTTTTTT; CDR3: CASSQGEVVAEKLFF
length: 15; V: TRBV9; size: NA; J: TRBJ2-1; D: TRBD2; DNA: TGTGCCAGCAGCGCTAGCGGGGGGGCCCATGCTGAGCAGTTCTTC; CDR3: CASSASGGAHAEQFF
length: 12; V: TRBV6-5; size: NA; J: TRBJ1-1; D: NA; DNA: TGTGCCGTGGCAGGGCTCAACACTGAAGCTTTCTTT; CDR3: CAVAGLNTEAFF
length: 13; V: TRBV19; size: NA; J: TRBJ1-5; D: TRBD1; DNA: TGTGCCAGTAGCTGGGACAGTAATCAGCCCCAGCATTTT; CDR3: CASSWDSNQPQHF
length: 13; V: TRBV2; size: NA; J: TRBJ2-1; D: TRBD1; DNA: TGTGCCAGCAGGGGGGACAGCTGGAATGAGCAGTTCTTC; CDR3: CASRGDSWNEQFF
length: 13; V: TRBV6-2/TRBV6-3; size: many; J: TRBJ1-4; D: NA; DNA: TGTGCCAGCAGTTCGAGCCACTTAGAAAAACTGTTTTTT; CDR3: CASSSSHLEKLFF
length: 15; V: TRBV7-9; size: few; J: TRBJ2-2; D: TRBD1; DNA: TGTGCCAGCAGCTTCGGACAGGGCGACACCGGGGAGCTGTTTTTT; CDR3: CASSFGQGDTGELFF
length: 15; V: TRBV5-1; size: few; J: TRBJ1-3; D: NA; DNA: TGCGCCAGCAGCTTGGGGCCGTCCTCTGGAAACACCATATATTTT; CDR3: CASSLGPSSGNTIYF
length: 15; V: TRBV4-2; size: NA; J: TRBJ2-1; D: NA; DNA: TGTGCCAGCAGCCAGGCGGGACAGTTCAACAATGAGCAGTTCTTC; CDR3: CASSQAGQFNNEQFF
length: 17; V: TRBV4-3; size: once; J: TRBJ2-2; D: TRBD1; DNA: TGCGCCAGCAGCCAAGGGACAGGGGGAACGAACACCGGGGAGCTGTTTTTT; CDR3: CASSQGTGGTNTGELFF
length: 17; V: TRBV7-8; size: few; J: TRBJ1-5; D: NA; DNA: TGTGCCAGCAGCCGTTATGGGCAGGCTGGGAGCAATCAGCCCCAGCATTTT; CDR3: CASSRYGQAGSNQPQHF
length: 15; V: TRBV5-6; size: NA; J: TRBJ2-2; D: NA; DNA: TGTGCCAGCACCAAGGAGGGAAGGAACACCGGGGAGCTGTTTTTT; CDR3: CASTKEGRNTGELFF
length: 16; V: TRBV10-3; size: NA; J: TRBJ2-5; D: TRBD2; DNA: TGTGCCATCAGTGAATTTAGCGGGGGTACACAAGAGACCCAGTACTTC; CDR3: CAISEFSGGTQETQYF
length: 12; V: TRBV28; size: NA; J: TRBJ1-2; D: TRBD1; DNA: TGTGCCAGCAGTTCCGACAGGGTGGGCTACACCTTC; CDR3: CASSSDRVGYTF
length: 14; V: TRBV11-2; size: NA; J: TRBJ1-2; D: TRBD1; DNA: TGTGCCAGCAGCTCGGACAGGGATGCCGGCGGCTACACCTTC; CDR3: CASSSDRDAGGYTF
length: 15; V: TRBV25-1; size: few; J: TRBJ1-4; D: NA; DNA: TGTGCCAGCAGTGACGGGGGGGGAATGAGGGAAAAACTGTTTTTT; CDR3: CASSDGGGMREKLFF
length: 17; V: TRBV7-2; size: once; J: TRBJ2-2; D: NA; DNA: TGTGCCAGCAGCTCGGTCGGGTCCTCACAGAACACCGGGGAGCTGTTTTTT; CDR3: CASSSVGSSQNTGELFF
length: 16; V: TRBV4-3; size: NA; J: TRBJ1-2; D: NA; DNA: TGCGCCAGCAGCCAAGATTTAAGGGACACTAACTATGGCTACACCTTC; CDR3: CASSQDLRDTNYGYTF
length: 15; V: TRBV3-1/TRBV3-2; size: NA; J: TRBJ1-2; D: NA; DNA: TGTGCCAGCAGCCAAGATGCCAGACCGGGCTATGGCTACACCTTC; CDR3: CASSQDARPGYGYTF
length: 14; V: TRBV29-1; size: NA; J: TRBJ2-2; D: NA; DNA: TGCAGCGCCCGGGCCCAAGGGGACACCGGGGAGCTGTTTTTT; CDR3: CSARAQGDTGELFF
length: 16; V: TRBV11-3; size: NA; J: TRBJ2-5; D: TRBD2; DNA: TGTGCCAGCAGCTTAACCCGGGGGGGTACACAAGAGACCCAGTACTTC; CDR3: CASSLTRGGTQETQYF
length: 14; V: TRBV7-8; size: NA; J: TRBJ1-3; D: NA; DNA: TGTGCCAGCAGCTTTGGAAACATCGGAGACACCATATATTTT; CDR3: CASSFGNIGDTIYF
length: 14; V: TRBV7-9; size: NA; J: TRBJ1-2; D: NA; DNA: TGTGCCAGCAGCTTAGTGGGAGAGGGCTATGGCTACACCTTC; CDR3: CASSLVGEGYGYTF
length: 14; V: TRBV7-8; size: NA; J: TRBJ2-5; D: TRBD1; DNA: TGTGCCAGCAGCCCTTGGGACAGCCAAGAGACCCAGTACTTC; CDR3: CASSPWDSQETQYF
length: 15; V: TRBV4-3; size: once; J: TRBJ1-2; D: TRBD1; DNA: TGCGCCAGCAGCCAAGGGGACAGGGGGGTCTATGGCTACACCTTC; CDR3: CASSQGDRGVYGYTF
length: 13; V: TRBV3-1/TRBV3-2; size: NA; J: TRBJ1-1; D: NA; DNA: TGTGCCAGCAGCCATGGACCCGGGAATGGAGCTTTCTTT; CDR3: CASSHGPGNGAFF
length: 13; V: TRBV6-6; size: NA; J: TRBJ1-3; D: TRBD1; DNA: TGTGCCGCCAACAGGGGACCTGGAAACACCATATATTTT; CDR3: CAANRGPGNTIYF
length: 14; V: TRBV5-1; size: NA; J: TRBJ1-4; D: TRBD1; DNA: TGCGCCAGCAGCTCCGGGACAGGTTATGAAAAACTGTTTTTT; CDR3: CASSSGTGYEKLFF
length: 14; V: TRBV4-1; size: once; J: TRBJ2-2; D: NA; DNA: TGCGCCAGCAGCCAAGTCCGGGACACCGGGGAGCTGTTTTTT; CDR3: CASSQVRDTGELFF
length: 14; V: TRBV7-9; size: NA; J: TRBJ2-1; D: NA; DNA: TGTGCCAGCAGCTTAGGGACACAATACAATGAGCAGTTCTTC; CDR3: CASSLGTQYNEQFF
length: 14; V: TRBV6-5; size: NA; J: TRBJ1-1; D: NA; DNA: TGTGCCTCCCAGCGCGGTGGCACCGGCACTGAAGCTTTCTTT; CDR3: CASQRGGTGTEAFF
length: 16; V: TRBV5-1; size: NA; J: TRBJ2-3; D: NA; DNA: TGCGCCAGCAGCCACGCAGGGTCGGAAGGCACAGATACGCAGTATTTT; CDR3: CASSHAGSEGTDTQYF
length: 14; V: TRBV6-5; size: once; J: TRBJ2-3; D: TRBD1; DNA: TGTGCCACATTTTGGACAGGGAGCACAGATACGCAGTATTTT; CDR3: CATFWTGSTDTQYF
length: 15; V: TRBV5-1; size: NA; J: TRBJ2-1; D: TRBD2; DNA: TGCGCCAGCAGCGGAACTAGCGGGGGTACCAGTGAGCAGTTCTTC; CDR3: CASSGTSGGTSEQFF
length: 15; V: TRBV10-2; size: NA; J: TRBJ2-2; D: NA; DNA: TGCGCCAGCAGTGAGTCTTACAGGGTTCACGGGGAGCTGTTTTTT; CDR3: CASSESYRVHGELFF
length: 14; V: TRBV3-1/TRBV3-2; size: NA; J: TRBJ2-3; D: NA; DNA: TGTGCCAGCAGCCAGATCATCTACACAGATACGCAGTATTTT; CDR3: CASSQIIYTDTQYF